Included here is one T cell receptor beta chain sequence, with context. Additional DNA sequences in this sample encode the identical CDR3. TCRdb's copy holds only in-frame clones and misses some; the assay was immunoSEQ multiplex PCR. The data contain around 58,000 clones, around nine tenths of them singletons. Germline CDR1 SGHRS, CDR2 YFSETQ. With 3 bases removed from V and 2 bases from J, the gap between germline ends came to 11 bases. The CDR3 extends over 14 amino acids. The data originate from a study of technical replicates of blood from four donors. The receptor's source is a human donor in good health. Some clones in this sample may be carry-over from other donors' samples. The V call is TRBV5-1, the J call TRBJ1-1; possibly TRBD1 for D (5 bases). Sequenced sample: PBMCs. The CDR3 here is CASSSGLLNTEAFF. The CDR3 nucleotides read TGCGCCAGCAGCTCGGGACTCCTTAACACTGAAGCTTTCTTT.